These 2 T cell receptor beta chains share one sample of origin, sequenced in a study of response to subunit inactivated influenza vaccine. TCRdb fed the RT-PCR reads into MiXCR, producing one record per CDR3 protein. The sample carries hundreds of thousands of distinct CDR3 sequences, approximately 10% recorded once. The sequences come from PBMCs from blood, collected on the day of vaccination. The origin of the receptors is a man in his forties or fifties who received an inactivated influenza vaccine.

The chain couples TRBV19 to TRBJ2-2; possibly TRBD1 or TRBD2 for D (5 bases each). The germline V and J ends were trimmed by 10 bases and 2 bases, with 14 bases remaining between them. Germline CDR1 and CDR2: LNHDA and SQIVND (reference sequence). This CDR3 has 14 residues. The CDR3 DNA is TGTGCCACCCGGAGGACACTTAACACCGGGGAGCTGTTTTTT. Protein: CATRRTLNTGELFF.

The V and J genes are TRBV7-9 and TRBJ2-5; 7 bases fit TRBD1. Germline V gene sequence: CDR1 SEHNR, CDR2 FQNEAQ (reference sequence). The CDR3 runs to 14 residues. V lost 1 base and J lost 7; bases outside the gene matches: 6. CDR3 bases: TGTGCCAGCAGCTTAGACCTCTCAGGGGGGACCCAGTACTTC. This encodes CASSLDLSGGTQYF.